This entry describes one T cell receptor (beta chain). What it binds is not known. The sample belongs to a study of radiation and T cells in renal cell carcinoma. Method: immunoSEQ multiplex PCR; TCRdb's copy keeps in-frame clones and lacks some. The table has around 140,000 clones, roughly 90% seen once; the top ten hold around 4.1%. Time point noted: baseline pretreatment blood. Treatment here: 15 Gy SBRT to primary tumor, nephrectomy 4 weeks later. The CDR3 sequence is 16 residues long. Germline-derived CDR1 and CDR2 are MNHEY and SMNVEV (reference sequence). V lost 5 bases to trimming and J lost 3 bases; unmatched junction nucleotides: 9. Points from the study as a whole: Baseline intratumoral clonotype presence is unknown without pretreatment biopsies.

The gene calls are TRBV27 and TRBJ1-5; 8 bases are a match to TRBD1. This receptor was taken from a woman between 70 and 85 years old with renal cell carcinoma. The sample here was blood, taken from a patient whose treatment included radiotherapy and nephrectomy. The DNA of the CDR3 is TGTGCCAGCAGTGCCAGGGGGCGTTTGATCAATCAGCCCCAGCATTTT. It yields the protein CASSARGRLINQPQHF.